Each of the 23 T cell receptor gamma chains below was sequenced from the same sample in a study of gamma delta lymphoproliferative disorders and STAT genes. TCRdb repeated clone calling on the multiplex PCR reads with CATT. This sample yields about a thousand gamma-chain clones, of which roughly 30% are seen a single time; about 30% belongs to the top ten. Sequencing used genomic DNA taken from PBMCs of patients and controls. Material: blood. The source is a human donor in good health.

In its sample, this clone ranks as large. The chain couples TRGV10 to TRGJ1 or TRGJ2. Matching the DNA to germline supplied the J gene, which TCRdb does not give. TRGV10 is an ORF; its function is uncertain. The V and J ends lost 8 bases and 7 bases, in that order; junction bases with no gene match: 3. CDR3 length equals 10 residues. The CDR3 bases are TGTGCTGCGTGGGCCTATAAGAAACTCTTT. Protein product: CAAWAYKKLF.

This clone came up a few times. The TCRdb protein, from a much larger clone, departs from this DNA's translation at residue 2, likely by read error; the protein shown derives from the DNA. The V gene is TRGV2, the J gene TRGJP2. TCRdb offers no J gene call, so here the DNA was matched to germline to obtain one. The germline V gene has CDR1 EGSNGY and CDR2 YDSYNSKV. The CDR3 loop spans 14 amino acids. This CDR3 is CTTWDVGSDWIKTF. CDR3 nucleotide sequence: TGTACCACCTGGGACGTGGGTAGTGATTGGATCAAGACGTTT.

This clone was counted a few times. The chain uses TRGV3 and TRGJP1. TCRdb supplies no J gene; here it was assigned by aligning the nucleotide sequence to germline. The CDR3 runs 13 residues. The V gene's germline CDR1 is VTNTFY and CDR2 YDVSTARD (reference sequence). The junction had 1 base not matched to a gene; V was cut back by 5 bases and J by 1 base. The CDR3 DNA reads as TGTGCCACCTGGGGTACCACTGGTTGGTTCAAGATATTT. It specifies CATWGTTGWFKIF.

This chain uses TRGV10 with TRGJ1 or TRGJ2. In the absence of a J gene in TCRdb, the DNA was matched to germline to assign it here. TRGV10 has ORF status, its function being uncertain. The CDR3 is made up of 12 amino acids. Written as DNA, the CDR3 is TGTGCCGATGAGGTCCATTATTATAAGAAACTCTTT. Residues: CADEVHYYKKLF.

This clone came up once. The V gene is listed as TRGV2; no J gene was called. The CDR3 has 14 residues. Looked up from germline, CDR1 is EGSNGY and CDR2 is YDSYNSKV. This CDR3 reads CATWDGKGYYKKIF. The DNA of the CDR3 is TGTGCCACCTGGGACGGGAAAGGATATTATAAGAAAATATTT.

This clone qualifies as large (0.1 to 1%). J is TRGJ1 or TRGJ2 and V is TRGV8. Matching the DNA to germline supplied the J gene, which TCRdb does not give. V gave up 0 bases and J gave up 5 bases; unmatched junction bases: 13. CDR3 size: 16 residues. Germline V gene sequence: CDR1 VENAVY, CDR2 YDSYNSRV. The DNA of the CDR3 is TGTGCCACCTGGGATAGGCCATCCGTGGCAGATTATAAGAAACTCTTT. It is translated as CATWDRPSVADYKKLF.

The chain combines TRGV8 with TRGJP2. No J gene was available from TCRdb, and it was assigned here by a germline match of the DNA. The CDR3 consists of 10 residues. Looked up from germline, CDR1 is VENAVY and CDR2 is YDSYNSRV. Trimming took 3 bases from V and 11 from J; bases not matched to a gene: 0. The CDR3 sequence: CATWDWIKTF. DNA of the CDR3: TGTGCCACCTGGGATTGGATCAAGACGTTT.

This clone rates as large. The chain carries TRGV2 and TRGJP2. TCRdb does not report a J gene; here it was assigned by matching the DNA to germline references. V dropped 0 bases and J dropped 0; count of bases not matched to a gene: 1. This CDR3 is built from 15 residues. Germline lookup yields CDR1 EGSNGY and CDR2 YDSYNSKV. DNA of the CDR3: TGTGCCACCTGGGACGGGGATAGTAGTGATTGGATCAAGACGTTT. It specifies CATWDGDSSDWIKTF.

This clone is classed as medium-sized. The V call is TRGV4, the J call TRGJ1 or TRGJ2. No J segment appears in TCRdb, so it was assigned here by matching the sequence to germline. J was trimmed by 7 bases and V by 2 bases; bases with no gene match: 5. Germline V lookup: CDR1 EGSTGY, CDR2 YDSYTSSV. The CDR3 loop spans 12 amino acids. CDR3 sequence: CATWDVWYKKLF. The CDR3, as DNA: TGTGCCACCTGGGATGTTTGGTATAAGAAACTCTTT.

By share, this clone counts as large (0.1 to 1%). V gene TRGV4 combines with J gene TRGJ1 or TRGJ2. The J gene was missing in TCRdb and was found by matching the end of the DNA to germline. J was trimmed by 3 bases and V by 0 bases; bases with no gene match: 8. The V gene's germline CDR1 is EGSTGY and CDR2 YDSYTSSV. The CDR3 consists of 15 residues. The CDR3 DNA follows: TGTGCCACCTGGGATGGGCTAGGAGGTTATTATAAGAAACTCTTT. Protein sequence: CATWDGLGGYYKKLF.

This clone appeared a few times. The rearrangement joins TRGV10 to TRGJP2. Since TCRdb gives no J gene, matching the DNA to germline was used here to assign it. TRGV10 is placed among ORFs of uncertain function. V lost 8 bases, J lost 0 bases, and 13 bases stayed unmatched. The CDR3 has 17 amino acids. The CDR3: CAAWDLIHHSSDWIKTF. CDR3 sequence (DNA): TGTGCTGCGTGGGACTTAATCCACCATAGTAGTGATTGGATCAAGACGTTT.

In regard to this clone: Other DNA sequences of this sample code for an identical CDR3. V is TRGV4 and J is TRGJ1 or TRGJ2. Assignment of the J gene here rests on matching the DNA to germline, because TCRdb gives none. V gave up 3 bases and J gave up 5 bases; unmatched junction bases: 1. The CDR3 length is 11 residues. Per germline, CDR1 EGSTGY and CDR2 YDSYTSSV. Here the CDR3 reads CATWDHYKKLF. CDR3 DNA sequence: TGTGCCACCTGGGATCATTATAAGAAACTCTTT.

By share of the sample, this clone is large. The gene calls are TRGV3 and TRGJ1 or TRGJ2. The J gene is not listed in TCRdb, so it was assigned here from a DNA match to germline. The germline V gene encodes CDR1 VTNTFY and CDR2 YDVSTARD (reference sequence). The V gene end was trimmed by 0 bases and the J gene end by 11 bases; junction bases not matched to a gene: 1. CDR3 length: 10 amino acids. The CDR3 loop reads CATWDREKLF. As DNA, the CDR3 is TGTGCCACCTGGGACAGGGAGAAACTCTTT.

About this clone itself: No DNA is shown, since the ends of the CDR3 on it are uncertain; the CDR3 is the one TCRdb lists. The V segment is TRGV11, and no J call was made. TRGV11 has ORF status, its function being uncertain. The CDR3 length is 18 residues, termini included. CDR3 region: CTTVPAGLGTFPYYKKLF.

This clone is medium-sized by share. The chain combines TRGV3 with TRGJ1 or TRGJ2. As TCRdb names no J gene, one was assigned here on the basis of a DNA match to germline. Germline CDR1 reads VTNTFY; CDR2 reads YDVSTARD (reference sequence). The CDR3 length is 13 residues. With V trimmed by 0 bases and J by 7 bases, 6 bases remained unmatched. The CDR3: CATWDRRGYKKLF. The CDR3 DNA follows: TGTGCCACCTGGGACAGGCGGGGATATAAGAAACTCTTT.

In its sample, this clone is medium-sized. This chain links TRGV4 with TRGJ1 or TRGJ2. No J gene was available from TCRdb, and it was assigned here by a germline match of the DNA. Trimming cost V 3 bases and J 6 bases; bases outside gene matches: 2. Germline CDR1 EGSTGY, CDR2 YDSYTSSV. The CDR3 totals 11 residues. The CDR3 sequence is CATWDFYKKLF. CDR3 nucleotide sequence: TGTGCCACCTGGGATTTTTATAAGAAACTCTTT.

This clone ranks as large (0.1 to 1%). The chain combines TRGV2 with TRGJP2. The J gene, missing from TCRdb, was assigned here through DNA to germline matching. The CDR3 extends over 17 amino acids. In germline, CDR1 is EGSNGY, CDR2 YDSYNSKV. The V segment lost 0 bases and the J segment 1 base; nucleotides outside the gene matches: 8. The CDR3 reads CATWDGRGSSSDWIKTF. The CDR3 bases are TGTGCCACCTGGGACGGGCGAGGAAGTAGTAGTGATTGGATCAAGACGTTT.

This clone is large (0.1 to 1%) in the sample. The genes are TRGV4 and TRGJ1 or TRGJ2. TCRdb offers no J gene call, so here the DNA was matched to germline to obtain one. Trimming removed 0 bases from V and 5 bases from J; junction bases left unmatched: 4. CDR3 length: 13 residues. Looked up from germline, CDR1 is EGSTGY and CDR2 is YDSYTSSV. The CDR3, as DNA: TGTGCCACCTGGGATGGGCCGCATTATAAGAAACTCTTT. This sequence encodes CATWDGPHYKKLF.

By its share, this clone is medium-sized (0.01 to 0.1%). V and J are TRGV8 and TRGJP2. The J gene is not listed in TCRdb, so it was assigned here from a DNA match to germline. V shed 12 bases, J shed 6 bases, and the junction held 7 bases outside the gene matches. This CDR3 contains 11 residues. In germline, CDR1 is VENAVY, CDR2 YDSYNSRV. Written as DNA, the CDR3 is TGTGCCTCTGGGGGTGATTGGATCAAGACGTTT. Translation gives CASGGDWIKTF.

This clone is labeled as large. V gene TRGV4 combines with J gene TRGJ1 or TRGJ2. Because TCRdb records no J gene, it was assigned here through a match of the DNA to germline. Germline V gene sequence: CDR1 EGSTGY, CDR2 YDSYTSSV. V was clipped by 1 base and J by 3 bases; unmatched bases: 6. This CDR3 has 14 amino acids. The CDR3 region is CATWDGPIYYKKLF. The CDR3 DNA reads as TGTGCCACCTGGGATGGCCCAATTTATTATAAGAAACTCTTT.

By sample share, this clone is hyperexpanded. Other DNA variants within this sample encode the same CDR3. V gene TRGV10 combines with J gene TRGJ1 or TRGJ2. Germline matching of the DNA provided the J gene here, since TCRdb leaves it blank. TRGV10 is designated an ORF whose function remains uncertain. With 8 bases clipped from V and 2 bases from J, the junction kept 1 base outside the gene matches. There are 11 residues in the CDR3. CDR3 sequence (DNA): TGTGCTGCGTGGGATTATTATAAGAAACTCTTT. Its translation is CAAWDYYKKLF.

This clone is judged medium-sized (0.01 to 0.1%). The V call is TRGV2, the J call TRGJ1 or TRGJ2. TCRdb does not report a J gene; here it was assigned by matching the DNA to germline references. The CDR3 has 14 amino acids. Germline lookup yields CDR1 EGSNGY and CDR2 YDSYNSKV. J gave up 3 bases and V 0 bases, and 5 bases lay outside the gene matches. The CDR3 region has the DNA TGTGCCACCTGGGACGGGCTTTCTTATTATAAGAAACTCTTT. It is translated as CATWDGLSYYKKLF.

This clone was counted only a few times. An end of the junction does not agree with germline; a read error may underlie this. The chain employs TRGV2 and TRGJP2. TCRdb records no J gene; here it was assigned by comparing the DNA to germline. The CDR3 extends over 16 amino acids. Germline V gene data show CDR1 as EGSNGY and CDR2 as YDSYNSKV. The DNA for the CDR3 is TGTGCCACCTGGGGGGGGGTATATAGTAATGATTGGATCAAGACGTTT. The encoded protein is CATWGGVYSNDWIKTF.